This is a list of T cell receptor beta chains from one sample in a study of blood T cell repertoires in COVID-19. Here immunoSEQ multiplex PCR was the method, and the copy in TCRdb shows in-frame clones only, minus some. The repertoire includes roughly 340,000 clones, about nine tenths of them detected once, and about 6% sits in the top ten. Input material: peripheral blood. These receptors all come from a woman aged 50 to 60 with COVID-19, enrolled during active disease. CDR3s include the opening cysteine and the closing phenylalanine or tryptophan. The order of the fields is V gene, clone size, J gene, D gene, CDR3 DNA, CDR3 protein. D genes are given only for firm matches. Clone size is shown for a subset of rows, as once, few, many or a class of expanded clone.

>TRBV19|NA|TRBJ2-4|TRBD2
TGTGCCAGTAGTTCCGGGAGGGAGACCAAAAACATTCAGTACTTC
CASSSGRETKNIQYF
>TRBV11-2|NA|TRBJ1-6|TRBD1
TGTGCCAGCAGCCCCCGGGACAGGGCAAATTCACCCCTCCACTTT
CASSPRDRANSPLHF
>TRBV21-1|NA|TRBJ2-1|NA
TGTGCCACCCCGACTGTCCTGGAGGGAAATGAGCAGTTCTTC
CATPTVLEGNEQFF
>TRBV7-9|NA|TRBJ1-2|NA
TGTGCCAGCAGCTTAGTAGAACCCCAGCGGGGCTACACCTTC
CASSLVEPQRGYTF
>TRBV18|NA|TRBJ2-2|TRBD1
TGTGCCAGCTCACCGACGGGACAGGGCGGCGACGGGGAGCTGTTTTTT
CASSPTGQGGDGELFF
>TRBV18|NA|TRBJ1-1|NA
TGTGCCAGCTCACCAAGCAACGGGGGTTGGACTGAAGCTTTCTTT
CASSPSNGGWTEAFF
>TRBV9|NA|TRBJ2-1|NA
TGTGCCAGTCGAAGTTTGGGTCGGGGCAATGAGCAGTTCTTC
CASRSLGRGNEQFF
>TRBV6-6|NA|TRBJ2-5|TRBD1
TGTGCCAGCAGGACAGGGTCCCGAGAGACCCAGTACTTC
CASRTGSRETQYF
>TRBV15|NA|TRBJ1-5|NA
TGTGCCACCAGCAGAGGGCCGGGAAATCAGCCCCAGCATTTT
CATSRGPGNQPQHF
>TRBV5-1|NA|TRBJ2-7|TRBD1
TGCGCCAGCAGCTTGGGGTCAGGGGGAATGCACGAGCAGTACTTC
CASSLGSGGMHEQYF
>TRBV18|few|TRBJ2-7|TRBD2
TGTGCCAGCTCACGGACTAGCGCGTACGAGCAGTACTTC
CASSRTSAYEQYF
>TRBV6-9|NA|TRBJ1-4|NA
TGTGCCAGCAGTACACCAGGACAGAATGCAACTAATGAAAAACTGTTTTTT
CASSTPGQNATNEKLFF
>TRBV2|NA|TRBJ1-5|NA
TGTGCCAGCAGGCAACAGGGCGGCGGCCAGCCCCAGCATTTT
CASRQQGGGQPQHF
>TRBV4-2|NA|TRBJ2-4|NA
TGTGCCAGCAGCCCGCGACCGGGCTTGGGGCAGAGCATCCTAGCCAAAAACATTCAGTACTTC
CASSPRPGLGQSILAKNIQYF
>TRBV7-2|NA|TRBJ2-1|TRBD2
TGTGCCAGCAGCCATGGCGGGAGCTCCTACAATGAGCAGTTCTTC
CASSHGGSSYNEQFF
>TRBV6-6|few|TRBJ1-5|NA
TGTGCCAGCAGTTACCTGGGGGGTGAGTGCAATCAGCCCCAGCATTTT
CASSYLGGECNQPQHF
>TRBV12-3/TRBV12-4|once|TRBJ1-1|TRBD1
TGTGCCAGCAGCGACAGGGTGTTTACTGAAGCTTTCTTT
CASSDRVFTEAFF
>TRBV30|NA|TRBJ1-2|TRBD1
TGTGCCTGGGGCCTGGGGACAGGAGATTACTATGGCTACACCTTC
CAWGLGTGDYYGYTF
>TRBV6-4|NA|TRBJ1-1|TRBD1
TGTGCCAGCAGTGTTGAACAGGGGAGAACTGAAGCTTTCTTT
CASSVEQGRTEAFF
>TRBV11-2|NA|TRBJ2-1|TRBD2
TGTGCCAGCAGCTCTACCCCGGGCGGGAGGGACTACAATGAGCAGTTCTTC
CASSSTPGGRDYNEQFF
>TRBV5-1|NA|TRBJ2-1|TRBD1
TGCGCCAGCAGCTTGTATGCCGGGACAGGGGACCGGGAGCAGTTCTTC
CASSLYAGTGDREQFF
>TRBV5-6|NA|TRBJ2-7|NA
TGTGCCAGCAGCTTTGGAGCCCCGCACGAGCAGTACTTC
CASSFGAPHEQYF
>TRBV6-2/TRBV6-3|NA|TRBJ1-4|TRBD1
TGTGCCAGCAGCAACACAGGGGGAGACGAAAAACTGTTTTTT
CASSNTGGDEKLFF
>TRBV5-1|NA|TRBJ1-3|NA
TGCGCCAGCAGCCAATGGGGCGGGAGCTCTGGAAACACCATATATTTT
CASSQWGGSSGNTIYF
>TRBV5-1|NA|TRBJ2-1|NA
TGCGCCAGCAGCTGGGGCGGGACTCATCACAATGAGCAGTTCTTC
CASSWGGTHHNEQFF
>TRBV6-6|NA|TRBJ2-7|NA
TGTGCCAGCAGTACCGGTAGCGCGAACTACGAGCAGTACTTC
CASSTGSANYEQYF
>TRBV15|NA|TRBJ2-5|NA
TGTGCCACCAGCAGTCTCCCCCCGTGGGGTAGCGGCTCAGATGGAGAGACCCAGTACTTC
CATSSLPPWGSGSDGETQYF